What follows is one TCR beta chain and its context. Its cognate antigen is unknown. These data come from a study of PD-1 blockade in classical Hodgkin lymphoma. The CDR3 loop spans 13 amino acids. The germline V and J ends were trimmed by 7 bases and 8 bases, with 17 bases remaining between them. The V gene's germline CDR1 is SQVTM and CDR2 ANQGSEA. Sequencing used immunoSEQ multiplex PCR; TCRdb keeps in-frame clones, though not all of them. The sample comprises around 27,000 clones, about four fifths of which are singletons, and 11% rests with the top ten. Relapse was seen in all patients after autologous stem cell transplantation, and brentuximab vedotin exposure was variable. Classification of best responses gave complete response, partial response or progressive disease. Study results and limitations: Before treatment, TCR diversity in newly diagnosed patients was reportedly lower than in healthy donors. Compared with baseline, CD4+ but not CD8+ TCR diversity had risen significantly by C4D1.

The TCR originated in a human donor with classical Hodgkin lymphoma. The source was peripheral blood mononuclear cells (PBMCs), collected before the second cycle of nivolumab. V usage is TRBV29-1 and J usage is TRBJ1-4; D is perhaps TRBD1 (5 bases). The CDR3 reads CSAGGGAGEKLFF. CDR3 sequence (DNA): TGCAGCGCCGGAGGTGGGGCAGGAGAAAAACTGTTTTTT.